A selection of T cell receptor beta chains follows, all from one sample in a study of beta chain features in type 1 diabetes. Clones were sequenced by immunoSEQ multiplex PCR, and TCRdb holds only the in-frame ones, with some missing. The sample contains over 150,000 clones, approximately 8.1% of which appear only once. Source material: central memory CD4+ T cells from blood. The receptor source for this set is a man younger than 35 with type 1 diabetes. The conserved cysteine and the conserved F or W are not part of the CDR3 here.

CDR3 | V
ASSLSAGGWRETQY | TRBV5-4
SSQGVGEKLF | TRBV29-1
ASSTTIGLAGVDTQY | TRBV7-8
ASSEGLGEVEQY | TRBV2
AWSDLRTGKDEQF | TRBV30
ASRPGLAGQETQY | TRBV5-1
ASSLRGTPQY | TRBV5-8
ASSLERGNTGELF | TRBV5-4
ATSRSGEYNEQF | TRBV15
ASSPHHEKLF | TRBV23-1
ASSFRVQETQY | TRBV5-1
ASSQRPGYEQF | TRBV7-2
ASSEPGTSEYEQY | TRBV25-1
ASSQDLWDRRSYEQY | TRBV4-3
ASSLGPPVLNTGELF | TRBV5-6
ATSKYGGGQQETQY | TRBV15
ASGTSGGAADTQY | TRBV5-1
ASSLEYLAGAETQY | TRBV7-2
ASSEPAGGYGTYEQF | TRBV6-1
ASSQERGGFDEQY | TRBV4-3
SVANRALSYEQY | TRBV29-1
ASSESLAKNIQY | TRBV5-1
ASSLERESSEQY | TRBV5-4
ASSFAANTGELF | TRBV27
ASSLRAGTSGYEQY | TRBV21-1
AWSPTRTSNTGELF | TRBV30
ASSVSGYEQY | TRBV2
ASSLETVQETQY | TRBV5-1
ATTLEGGPHNEQF | TRBV28
ASSLRGPGLASEQY | TRBV7-6
AISGEGRGRSGKNIQY | TRBV10-3
AISETGNYQPQH | TRBV10-3
ASSYQGEQY | TRBV2
ASRDSGGNYNEQF | TRBV2
ASSDNDRDTEAF | TRBV25-1
ASSLSYYGYT | TRBV14
ASSYEQGGGKLF | TRBV6-5
ASSLSGYTDTQY | TRBV7-9
ASSPYSSGTHYNEQF | TRBV18
ASSYQGQAYEQY | TRBV6-5
ASSLGQGRSYNEQF | TRBV5-4
ASSWGLGTFGEQF | TRBV6-6
ASSATGNEQF | TRBV6-5
ASSIQLGRAAQY | TRBV19
ASSFQQGEKLF | TRBV7-9
ASSLSGRGMAEAF | TRBV7-9
ASSQSLSGNPF | TRBV14
ASSSRGFGNTIY | TRBV6-5
AGTSGAQETQY | TRBV29-1
ASSQLHRNSGANVLT | TRBV4-3
ASSLPGAYGNQPQH | TRBV28
ASSPLAGGTGELF | TRBV27
ASSRTSSYEQY | TRBV5-4
ASSGQGRGEQY | TRBV5-4
ASSLNAGVVNEQF | TRBV7-2
ASSPETYEQY | TRBV18
ASSQDGVTGLSEAF | TRBV14
ASSREGQQLAF | TRBV5-6
AWSSMGGEQY | TRBV30